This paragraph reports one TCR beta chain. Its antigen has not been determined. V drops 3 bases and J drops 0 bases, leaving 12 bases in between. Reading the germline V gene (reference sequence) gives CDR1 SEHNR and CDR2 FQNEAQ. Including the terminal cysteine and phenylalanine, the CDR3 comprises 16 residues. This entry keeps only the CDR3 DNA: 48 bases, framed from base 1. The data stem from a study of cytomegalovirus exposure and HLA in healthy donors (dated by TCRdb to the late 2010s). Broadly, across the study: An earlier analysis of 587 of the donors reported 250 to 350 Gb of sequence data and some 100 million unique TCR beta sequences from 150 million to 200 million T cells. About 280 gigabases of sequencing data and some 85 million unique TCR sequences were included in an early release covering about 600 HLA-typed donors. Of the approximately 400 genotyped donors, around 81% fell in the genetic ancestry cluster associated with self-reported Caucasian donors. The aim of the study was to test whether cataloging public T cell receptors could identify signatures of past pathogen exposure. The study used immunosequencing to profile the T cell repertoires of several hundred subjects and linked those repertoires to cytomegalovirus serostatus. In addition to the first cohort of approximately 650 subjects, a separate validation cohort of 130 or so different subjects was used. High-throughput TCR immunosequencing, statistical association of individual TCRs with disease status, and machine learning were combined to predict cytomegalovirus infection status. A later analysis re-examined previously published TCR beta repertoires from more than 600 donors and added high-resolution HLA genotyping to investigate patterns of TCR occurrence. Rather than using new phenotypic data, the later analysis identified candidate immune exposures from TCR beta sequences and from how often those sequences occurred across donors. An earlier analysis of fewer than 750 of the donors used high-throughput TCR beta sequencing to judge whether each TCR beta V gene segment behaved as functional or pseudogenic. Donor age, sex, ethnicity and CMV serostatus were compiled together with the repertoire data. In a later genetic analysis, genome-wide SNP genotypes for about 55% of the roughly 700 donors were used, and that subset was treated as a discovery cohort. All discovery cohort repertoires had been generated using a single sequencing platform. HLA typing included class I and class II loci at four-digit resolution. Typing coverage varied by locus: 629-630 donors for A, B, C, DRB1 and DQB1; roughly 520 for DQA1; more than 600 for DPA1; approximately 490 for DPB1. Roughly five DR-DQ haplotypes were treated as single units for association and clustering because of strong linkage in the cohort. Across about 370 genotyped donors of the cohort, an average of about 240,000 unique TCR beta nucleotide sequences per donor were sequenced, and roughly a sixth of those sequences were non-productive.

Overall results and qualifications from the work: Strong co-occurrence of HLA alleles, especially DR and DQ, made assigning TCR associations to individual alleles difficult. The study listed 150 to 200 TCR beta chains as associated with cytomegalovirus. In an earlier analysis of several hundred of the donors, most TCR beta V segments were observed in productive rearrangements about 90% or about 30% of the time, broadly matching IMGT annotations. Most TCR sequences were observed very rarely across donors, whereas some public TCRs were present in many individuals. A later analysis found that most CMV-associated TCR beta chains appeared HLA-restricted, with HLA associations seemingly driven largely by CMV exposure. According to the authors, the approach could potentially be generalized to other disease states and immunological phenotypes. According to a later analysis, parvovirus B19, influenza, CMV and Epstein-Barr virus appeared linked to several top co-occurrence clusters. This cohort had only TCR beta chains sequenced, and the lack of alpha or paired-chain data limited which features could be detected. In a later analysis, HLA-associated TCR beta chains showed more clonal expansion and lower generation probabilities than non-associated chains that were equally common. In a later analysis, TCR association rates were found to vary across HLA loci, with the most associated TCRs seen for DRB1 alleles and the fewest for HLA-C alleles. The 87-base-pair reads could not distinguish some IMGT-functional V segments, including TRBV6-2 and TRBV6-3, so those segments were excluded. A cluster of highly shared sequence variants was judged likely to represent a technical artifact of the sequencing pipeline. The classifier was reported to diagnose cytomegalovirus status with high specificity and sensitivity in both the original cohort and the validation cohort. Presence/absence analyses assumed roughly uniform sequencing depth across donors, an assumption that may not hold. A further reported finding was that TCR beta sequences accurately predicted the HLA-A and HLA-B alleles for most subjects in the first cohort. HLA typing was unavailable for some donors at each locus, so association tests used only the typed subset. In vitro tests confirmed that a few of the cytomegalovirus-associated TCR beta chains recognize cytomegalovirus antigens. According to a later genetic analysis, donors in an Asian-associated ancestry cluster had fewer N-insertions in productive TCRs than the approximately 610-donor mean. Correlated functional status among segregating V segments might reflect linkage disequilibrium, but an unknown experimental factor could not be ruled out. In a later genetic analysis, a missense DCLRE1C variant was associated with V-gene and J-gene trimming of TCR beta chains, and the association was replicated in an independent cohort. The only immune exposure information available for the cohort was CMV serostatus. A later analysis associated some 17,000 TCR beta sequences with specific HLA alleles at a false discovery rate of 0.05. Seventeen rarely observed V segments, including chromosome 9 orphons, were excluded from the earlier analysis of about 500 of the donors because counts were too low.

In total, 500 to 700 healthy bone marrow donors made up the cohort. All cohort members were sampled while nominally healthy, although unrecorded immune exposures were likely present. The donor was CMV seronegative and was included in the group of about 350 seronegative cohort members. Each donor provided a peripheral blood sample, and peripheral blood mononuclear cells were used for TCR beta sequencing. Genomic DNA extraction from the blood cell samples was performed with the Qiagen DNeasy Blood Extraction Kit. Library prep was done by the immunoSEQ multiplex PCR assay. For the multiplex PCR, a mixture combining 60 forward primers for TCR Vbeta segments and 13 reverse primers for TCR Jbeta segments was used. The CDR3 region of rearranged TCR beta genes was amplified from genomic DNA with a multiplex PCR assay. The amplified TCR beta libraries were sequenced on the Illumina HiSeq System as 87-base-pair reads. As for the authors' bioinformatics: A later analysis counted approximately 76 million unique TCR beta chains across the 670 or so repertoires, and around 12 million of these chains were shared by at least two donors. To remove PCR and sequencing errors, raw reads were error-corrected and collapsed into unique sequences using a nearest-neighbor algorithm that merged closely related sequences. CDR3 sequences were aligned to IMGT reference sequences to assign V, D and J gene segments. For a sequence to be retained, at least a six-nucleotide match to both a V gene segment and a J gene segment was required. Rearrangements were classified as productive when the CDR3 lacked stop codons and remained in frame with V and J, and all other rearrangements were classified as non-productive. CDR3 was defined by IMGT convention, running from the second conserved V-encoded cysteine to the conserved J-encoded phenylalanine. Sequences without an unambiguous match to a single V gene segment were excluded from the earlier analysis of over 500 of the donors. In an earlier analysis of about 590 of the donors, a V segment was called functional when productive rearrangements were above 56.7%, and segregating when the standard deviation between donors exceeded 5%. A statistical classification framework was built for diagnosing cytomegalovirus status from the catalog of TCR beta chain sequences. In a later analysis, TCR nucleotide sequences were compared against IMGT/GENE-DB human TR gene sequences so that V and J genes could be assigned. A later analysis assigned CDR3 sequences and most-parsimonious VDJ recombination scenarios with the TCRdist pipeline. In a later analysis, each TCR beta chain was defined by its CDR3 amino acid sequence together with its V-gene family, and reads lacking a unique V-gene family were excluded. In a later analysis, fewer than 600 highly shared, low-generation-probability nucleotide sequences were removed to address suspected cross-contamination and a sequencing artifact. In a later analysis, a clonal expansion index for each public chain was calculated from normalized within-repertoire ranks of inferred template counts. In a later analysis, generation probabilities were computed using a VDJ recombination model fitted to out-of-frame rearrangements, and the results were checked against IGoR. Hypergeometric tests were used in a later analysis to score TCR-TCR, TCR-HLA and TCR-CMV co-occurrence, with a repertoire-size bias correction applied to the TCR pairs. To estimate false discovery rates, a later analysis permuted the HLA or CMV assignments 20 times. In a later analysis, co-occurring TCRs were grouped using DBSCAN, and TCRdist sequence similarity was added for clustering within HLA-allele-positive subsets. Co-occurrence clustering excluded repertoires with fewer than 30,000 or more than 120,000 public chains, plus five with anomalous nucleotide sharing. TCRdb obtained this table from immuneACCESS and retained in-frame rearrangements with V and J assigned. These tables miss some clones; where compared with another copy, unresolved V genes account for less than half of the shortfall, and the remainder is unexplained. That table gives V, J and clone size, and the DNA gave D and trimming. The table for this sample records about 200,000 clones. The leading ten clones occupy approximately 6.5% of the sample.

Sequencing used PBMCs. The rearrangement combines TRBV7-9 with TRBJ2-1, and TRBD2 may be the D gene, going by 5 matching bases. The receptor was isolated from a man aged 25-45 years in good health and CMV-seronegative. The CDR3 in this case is CASSFGRAYSYNEQFF. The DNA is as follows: TGTGCCAGCAGCTTCGGGCGGGCCTACTCCTACAATGAGCAGTTCTTC.